This T cell receptor (beta chain) appears in the sequencing data of a study of blood T cells in healthy people across ages. It was with a sample-barcoded 5' primer and a J-beta primer mix that a second PCR of roughly 6 to 11 cycles was run. Via MiXCR, TCRdb re-called the 5' RACE reads, giving one row per CDR3 protein. This table holds around 780,000 distinct CDR3 sequences, approximately 24% found once. The CDR3 runs 14 residues. V lost 7 bases to trimming and J lost 7 bases; unmatched junction nucleotides: 8. This same sample was also taken into another study, of T cells of mothers and their children. This second study says: Material was donated by three healthy Caucasian mothers and their six children. Each child contributed about 3 million TCR beta CDR3 reads, while each mother contributed over 8 million. Detection of persistent microchimeric T cell clones did not occur.

Sequenced sample: blood. The gene calls are TRBV12-3 or TRBV12-4 and TRBJ1-2; 11 nucleotides agree with TRBD1. The TCR sequence derives from a boy under 18 in good health. The CDR3 loop is CASKIGQGAAGYTF. In nucleotides, the CDR3 is TGTGCCAGCAAAATCGGACAGGGGGCTGCTGGCTACACCTTC.